Presented here are 20 T cell receptor beta chains from one specimen sequenced in a study of cytotoxic CD8 clonotypes in ibrutinib-treated CLL. Here immunoSEQ multiplex PCR was the method, and the copy in TCRdb shows in-frame clones only, minus some. This sample has about 130,000 clones, with about 70% found just once. Sample: PBMCs, taken after 24 months of ibrutinib treatment. The origin of the receptors is a human donor with chronic lymphocytic leukemia.

The chain combines TRBV11-2 with TRBJ1-1; 8 bases agree with TRBD1. The trim removed 2 bases at V and 2 bases at J, leaving 4 bases unmatched. The germline V gene encodes CDR1 SGHAT and CDR2 FQNNGV. This CDR3 region has 15 residues. CDR3 in DNA: TGTGCCAGCAGCTTACGTGCAGGGGGCAACACTGAAGCTTTCTTT. This encodes CASSLRAGGNTEAFF.

V usage is TRBV29-1 and J usage is TRBJ1-5; 7 bases are shared with TRBD1. V lost 4 bases, J lost 6 bases, and 3 bases stayed unmatched. Germline values: CDR1 SQVTM, CDR2 ANQGSEA. The CDR3 runs 12 residues. CDR3 in amino acids: CSVGAGGQPQHF. The CDR3 region has the DNA TGCAGCGTTGGGGCAGGGGGTCAGCCCCAGCATTTT.

The chain is built from TRBV9 and TRBJ2-7, with D tentatively TRBD1 (6 bases). This CDR3 is 16 amino acids long. Germline V gene lookup returns CDR1 SGDLS and CDR2 YYNGEE. The V end lost 0 bases, the J end lost 2 bases, and 15 bases lay between the germline ends. CDR3 coding DNA: TGTGCCAGCAGCGTAGGGTTGGCAGGGGCCCCCTACGAGCAGTACTTC. This codes for CASSVGLAGAPYEQYF.

This chain connects TRBV6-5 to TRBJ2-5, with TRBD2 as a possible D gene (6 bases). The V end lost 3 bases, the J end lost 4 bases, and 12 bases lay between the germline ends. The CDR3 runs to 14 residues. The germline CDR1 and CDR2 sequences are MNHEY and SVGAGI. CDR3 residues: CASSYGRGPETQYF. The CDR3 bases are TGTGCCAGCAGTTATGGGCGGGGCCCAGAGACCCAGTACTTC.

The chain recombines TRBV5-4 with TRBJ2-6; possibly TRBD2 for D (5 bases). V gave up 9 bases and J gave up 0 bases, with 13 bases separating them. The CDR3 spans 15 residues. Germline CDR1 is SGHNT and CDR2 is YYREEE (reference sequence). The CDR3 bases are TGTGCCACCGCACTAGATAACTCTGGGGCCAACGTCCTGACTTTC. Translated: CATALDNSGANVLTF.

This chain joins TRBV27 and TRBJ1-4; D unclear. This CDR3 region has 13 residues. CDR1 MNHEY and CDR2 SMNVEV come from the germline V gene (reference sequence). Between the trimmed V and J ends, which lost 7 bases and 11 bases, there was a span of 17 bases. The CDR3 region has the DNA TGTGCCAGCACGGGGAGGCTCGGGGAGAAACTGTTTTTT. Translated: CASTGRLGEKLFF.

The rearrangement links TRBV18 to TRBJ2-7; D perhaps matches TRBD2 (5 bases). This CDR3 spans 13 amino acids. V was clipped by 5 bases and J by 2 bases, with 10 bases between them. Germline CDR1 is KGHSH and CDR2 is LQKENI. CDR3 in amino acids: CASSTPGTYEQYF. The CDR3 DNA follows: TGTGCCAGCTCAACGCCCGGGACCTACGAGCAGTACTTC.

The chain links TRBV19 to TRBJ1-4, with 9 nucleotides matching TRBD1. The CDR3 length is 16 residues. The germline V gene has CDR1 LNHDA and CDR2 SQIVND (reference sequence). V trimming: 5 bases; J trimming: 5 bases; junction bases outside the gene matches: 9. CDR3 coding DNA: TGTGCCAGTAGTCCCCATCGGACAGGGGTGAATGAAAAACTGTTTTTT. This gives the protein CASSPHRTGVNEKLFF.

The rearrangement joins TRBV11-2 to TRBJ2-5, with 7 positions matching TRBD2. Germline trimming cut 5 bases from V and 7 bases from J; bases unmatched to any gene: 13. Germline assignment: CDR1 SGHAT and CDR2 FQNNGV. The CDR3 extends over 15 amino acids. The CDR3 sequence is CASSPSAGALGTQYF. Here the CDR3 DNA reads TGTGCCAGCAGCCCCTCCGCGGGAGCCCTCGGGACCCAGTACTTC.

The count of this clone is one. The chain joins TRBV5-1 to TRBJ2-2; D ambiguous. This CDR3 has 15 residues. CDR1 SGHRS and CDR2 YFSETQ come from the germline V gene. V was cut by 4 bases and J by 2 bases, with 12 bases left in between. The CDR3 coding sequence is TGCGCCAGCAGCCAAAGGGCAACCAACACCGGGGAGCTGTTTTTT. It is translated as CASSQRATNTGELFF.

The chain is built from TRBV27 and TRBJ1-1, with 9 bases aligning to TRBD1. The germline V gene has CDR1 MNHEY and CDR2 SMNVEV (reference sequence). Unmatched junction bases numbered 7, after V lost 5 bases and J lost 0 bases. The CDR3 runs to 16 residues. CDR3 loop: CASSPSTGGMNTEAFF. CDR3 DNA sequence: TGTGCCAGCAGTCCCAGTACAGGGGGCATGAACACTGAAGCTTTCTTT.

The chain links TRBV25-1 to TRBJ2-6, with D possibly being TRBD1 or TRBD2 (6 bases each). V was trimmed by 6 bases and J by 4 bases, leaving 13 bases between them. The germline V gene encodes CDR1 MGHDK and CDR2 SYGVNS. This CDR3 region has 15 residues. CDR3: CASSPPGAGANVLTF. The CDR3 DNA follows: TGTGCCAGCAGCCCCCCGGGGGCCGGGGCCAACGTCCTGACTTTC.

The rearrangement joins TRBV5-4 to TRBJ2-7; TRBD1 aligns across 8 bases. Germline-derived CDR1 and CDR2 are SGHNT and YYREEE (reference sequence). The CDR3 runs 14 residues. After removal of 6 bases from V and 3 bases from J, the junction contained 8 bases not matched to a gene. Here the CDR3 DNA reads TGTGCCAGCACCAAGGACAGGGACAACTACGAGCAGTACTTC. Its protein product is CASTKDRDNYEQYF.

This clone appeared many times. V is TRBV19 and J is TRBJ2-2, with a tentative D call TRBD2 (7 bases). The CDR3 is made up of 16 amino acids. Germline assignment: CDR1 LNHDA and CDR2 SQIVND (reference sequence). DNA for the CDR3: TGTGCTACCACCCGGCTCGGGGGCGGGGGCACCGGGGAGCTGTTTTTT. Protein sequence: CATTRLGGGGTGELFF.

The chain employs TRBV5-1 and TRBJ2-2; TRBD2 is a possible D gene (6 bases). Germline CDR1 is SGHRS and CDR2 is YFSETQ. The CDR3 contains 15 residues. Trimming removed 4 bases at V and 0 bases at J, with 10 bases between. The CDR3 is CASSPGTANTGELFF. For the CDR3, the DNA is TGCGCCAGCAGCCCCGGGACTGCGAACACCGGGGAGCTGTTTTTT.

Note on this clone: The sample contains more than one DNA sequence encoding this CDR3. The gene calls are TRBV20-1 and TRBJ2-5; D ambiguous. The germline gives CDR1 DFQATT, CDR2 SNEGSKA (reference sequence). V was cut by 3 bases and J by 5 bases, with 7 bases left in between. This CDR3 has 11 residues. The CDR3 spells CSARDRETQYF. The CDR3 nucleotides are TGCAGTGCTAGGGACCGGGAGACCCAGTACTTC.

The chain carries TRBV19 and TRBJ1-5, with 9 bases matching TRBD1. V trimming: 4 bases; J trimming: 4 bases; junction bases outside the gene matches: 5. There are 15 residues in the CDR3. CDR1 and CDR2 from the germline V gene are LNHDA and SQIVND (reference sequence). The CDR3 sequence: CASSNSGTGNQPQHF. In DNA, the CDR3 is TGTGCCAGTAGTAACTCCGGGACAGGGAATCAGCCCCAGCATTTT.

The rearrangement links TRBV28 to TRBJ1-5; TRBD1 aligns across 8 bases. CDR3 length: 13 residues. The germline V gene has CDR1 MDHEN and CDR2 SYDVKM. Trimming cost V 8 bases and J 9 bases; bases outside gene matches: 9. The CDR3 sequence is CASLRAGGWPQHF. CDR3 nucleotides: TGTGCCAGCCTTCGGGCAGGGGGCTGGCCCCAGCATTTT.

V gene TRBV18 combines with J gene TRBJ2-7; 11 bases agree with TRBD2. Germline lookup yields CDR1 KGHSH and CDR2 LQKENI. V was pared by 6 bases and J by 2 bases, with 6 bases of the junction left unmatched. CDR3 length: 15 amino acids. The CDR3 is CASSHTSGGTYEQYF. Written as DNA, the CDR3 is TGTGCCAGCTCCCACACTAGCGGGGGAACCTACGAGCAGTACTTC. The whole variable domain, remainder taken from reference TRBV18 and TRBJ2-7, is NAGVMQNPRHLVRRRGQEARLRCSPMKGHSHVYWYRQLPEEGLKFMVYLQKENIIDESGMPKERFSAEFPKEGPSILRIQQVVRGDSAAYFCASSHTSGGTYEQYFGPGTRLTVT.

CDR3 sequence reads: CATRDLYTGELFF. Written as DNA, the CDR3 is TGTGCCACCCGGGACTTGTACACCGGGGAGCTGTTTTTT. The chain employs TRBV6-5 and TRBJ2-2; a possible D gene is TRBD2 (6 bases). The CDR3 length is 13 residues. CDR1 is MNHEY, CDR2 SVGAGI, per germline. V lost 10 bases and J 3 bases, leaving 12 bases between the germline ends.